The 22 T cell receptor beta chains in this list originate from one sample, sequenced in a study of beta chain features in type 1 diabetes. For these receptors, no antigen is known. Expressed TCRB transcripts were sequenced after all isolated RNA was converted to cDNA. Generated by immunoSEQ multiplex PCR, the TCRdb table keeps only in-frame clones and is missing some. Seen here are about 150,000 clones, 9% to 12% observed once, and the top ten hold under 0.55%. Study-level points and caveats: Significant though moderate, a shortening of TCRB CDR3s appeared in all four CD4+ subsets of Type 1 diabetes patients.

Specimen: central memory CD4+ T cells from blood. All receptors derive from a man in his thirties or forties with type 1 diabetes.

The rearrangement joins TRBV7-3 to TRBJ2-3; 7 nucleotides line up with TRBD1. Germline values: CDR1 SGHTA, CDR2 FQGTGA. V shed 5 bases and J 6 bases; nucleotides not matched to a gene: 11. The CDR3 has 15 amino acids. CDR3 sequence: CASSLQGTLGDTQYF. The CDR3 nucleotides are TGTGCCAGCAGCCTACAGGGGACCCTAGGGGATACGCAGTATTTT. Variable domain in full (rest from reference TRBV7-3 and TRBJ2-3): GAGVSQTPSNKVTEKGKYVELRCDPISGHTALYWYRQSLGQGPEFLIYFQGTGAADDSGLPNDRFFAVRPEGSVSTLKIQRTERGDSAVYLCASSLQGTLGDTQYFGPGTRLTVL.

This clone has more than one count but fewer than ten. This sequence joins TRBV13 and TRBJ1-2; 7 bases align to TRBD1. Germline V gives CDR1 PRHDT, CDR2 FYEKMQ (reference sequence). This CDR3 contains 15 residues. The V segment lost 6 bases and the J segment 11 bases; nucleotides outside the gene matches: 18. CDR3 in DNA: TGTGCCAGCAGATGGCAGCGACAGGGTGGCTGGGGGTACACCTTC. Translating gives CASRWQRQGGWGYTF.

This chain links TRBV18 with TRBJ1-1; D not certain. The CDR3 consists of 14 residues. Per germline, CDR1 KGHSH and CDR2 LQKENI. V lost 1 base and J 1 base, leaving 7 bases between the germline ends. CDR3 region: CASSPQNKNTEAFF. CDR3 DNA sequence: TGTGCCAGCTCACCACAAAATAAGAACACTGAAGCTTTCTTT.

This clone was seen only a few times. V is TRBV15 and J is TRBJ2-7, with D uncertain. The CDR3 loop spans 15 amino acids. In germline, CDR1 is LNHNV, CDR2 YYDKDF (reference sequence). Between the trimmed V and J ends, which lost 0 bases and 0 bases, there was a span of 9 bases. The DNA for the CDR3 is TGTGCCACCAGCAGAGACTCGCGGAGCTCCTACGAGCAGTACTTC. Protein product: CATSRDSRSSYEQYF.

The chain combines TRBV9 with TRBJ2-5; D uncertain. V was pared by 1 base and J by 5 bases, with 15 bases between. Germline lookup yields CDR1 SGDLS and CDR2 YYNGEE. The CDR3 loop spans 15 amino acids. CDR3 DNA: TGTGCCAGCAGCGTAAGCCCTTCGGCCGGGGAGACCCAGTACTTC. The encoded protein is CASSVSPSAGETQYF.

The V and J genes are TRBV19 and TRBJ1-1; D is undetermined. Trimming left V 8 bases short and J 4 bases short, with 20 bases between. The CDR3 has 15 residues. Germline values: CDR1 LNHDA, CDR2 SQIVND (reference sequence). This CDR3 reads CASLETRGATTEAFF. The CDR3 DNA is TGTGCCAGTCTTGAGACTCGTGGTGCGACCACTGAAGCTTTCTTT.

This clone was detected only a few times. The rearrangement links TRBV30 to TRBJ2-3; TRBD1 aligns across 8 bases. This CDR3 contains 13 residues. Germline loops: CDR1 GTSNPN, CDR2 SVGIG (reference sequence). V lost 3 bases and J lost 3; bases outside the gene matches: 2. The CDR3 reads CAWRDRGTDTQYF. CDR3 DNA sequence: TGTGCCTGGAGAGACAGGGGAACAGATACGCAGTATTTT.

J is TRBJ1-4 and V is TRBV30; D uncertain. Trimming took 5 bases from V and 8 from J, leaving 9 bases between them. CDR3 length: 11 residues. The germline CDR1 and CDR2 sequences are GTSNPN and SVGIG (reference sequence). The CDR3 loop is CAWGSQEKLFF. As DNA, the CDR3 is TGTGCCTGGGGGAGCCAGGAAAAACTGTTTTTT.

This clone occurred a few times. The V gene is TRBV5-1, the J gene TRBJ2-5; the match to TRBD1 covers 9 bases. CDR1 and CDR2 (germline): SGHRS, YFSETQ. The CDR3 spans 13 residues. The J segment lost 1 base and the V segment lost 5 bases, leaving 0 bases of the junction unmatched. The CDR3 DNA sequence: TGCGCCAGCAGACAGGGGGCCCAAGAGACCCAGTACTTC. The encoded protein is CASRQGAQETQYF.

This clone appeared a few times. This chain connects TRBV4-2 to TRBJ2-5; 8 bases map to TRBD1. V lost 4 bases and J lost 3; bases outside the gene matches: 4. The V gene's germline CDR1 is LGHNA and CDR2 YNFKEQ. The CDR3 sequence is 14 residues long. The CDR3 coding sequence is TGTGCCAGCAGCCGCCTACAGGGGGAAGAGACCCAGTACTTC. Translating gives CASSRLQGEETQYF.

A few counts support this clone. The chain has TRBV2 and TRBJ1-5; the match to TRBD1 covers 11 bases. Germline loops: CDR1 SNHLY, CDR2 FYNNEI. This CDR3 has 13 residues. The V and J ends lost 6 bases and 6 bases, in that order; junction bases with no gene match: 1. This CDR3 is CASRDRGLQPQHF. CDR3 DNA: TGTGCCAGCAGGGACAGGGGGCTTCAGCCCCAGCATTTT.

This clone turned up a few times. This chain uses TRBV30 with TRBJ1-1; 10 bases are shared with TRBD1. CDR3 length: 15 residues. With 4 bases clipped from V and 4 bases from J, the junction kept 9 bases outside the gene matches. Germline lookup yields CDR1 GTSNPN and CDR2 SVGIG (reference sequence). CDR3 sequence reads: CAWNPGQGIGTEAFF. CDR3 DNA: TGTGCCTGGAACCCGGGACAGGGGATCGGCACTGAAGCTTTCTTT.

This clone was counted a few times. This chain connects TRBV14 to TRBJ2-3, with D maybe TRBD1 (6 bases). Germline assignment: CDR1 SGHDN and CDR2 FVKESK. Trimming removed 1 base from V and 1 base from J, with 12 bases in between. The length of the CDR3 is 16 residues. This chain's CDR3 is CASSQGQGIGTDTQYF. CDR3 bases: TGTGCCAGCAGCCAAGGTCAGGGGATCGGCACAGATACGCAGTATTTT. The full variable domain, in which reference TRBV14 and TRBJ2-3 provide the parts outside the CDR3, is EAGVTQFPSHSVIEKGQTVTLRCDPISGHDNLYWYRRVMGKEIKFLLHFVKESKQDESGMPNNRFLAERTGGTYSTLKVQPAELEDSGVYFCASSQGQGIGTDTQYFGPGTRLTVL.

This clone was seen only a few times. The gene calls are TRBV30 and TRBJ2-7, with D unclear. From germline, CDR1 is GTSNPN and CDR2 SVGIG (reference sequence). The CDR3 has 10 residues. The ends were cut back, 5 bases at V and 4 bases at J, with 6 bases in the middle. The DNA of the CDR3 is TGTGCCTGGGGCCTTTACGAGCAGTACTTC. It encodes CAWGLYEQYF.

The rearrangement links TRBV28 to TRBJ2-7; 9 positions match TRBD2. CDR3 length: 14 amino acids. Trimming at V came to 6 bases and at J to 3 bases, leaving 6 bases not matched to a gene. In germline, CDR1 is MDHEN, CDR2 SYDVKM. In nucleotides, the CDR3 is TGTGCCAGCAGCACCCCTAGCGGGATCTACGAGCAGTACTTC. Translating gives CASSTPSGIYEQYF. Complete variable domain (other parts from reference TRBV28 and TRBJ2-7): DVKVTQSSRYLVKRTGEKVFLECVQDMDHENMFWYRQDPGLGLRLIYFSYDVKMKEKGDIPEGYSVSREKKERFSLILESASTNQTSMYLCASSTPSGIYEQYFGPGTRLTVT.

In its sample, this clone was seen many times. This chain joins TRBV28 and TRBJ2-3; 11 bases map to TRBD1. This CDR3 has 19 amino acids. Germline CDR1 and CDR2: MDHEN and SYDVKM. The junction had 15 bases not matched to a gene; V was cut back by 5 bases and J by 2 bases. The CDR3: CASSIRDRGWIGVTDTQYF. Written as DNA, the CDR3 is TGTGCCAGCAGTATCCGGGACAGGGGGTGGATAGGAGTCACAGATACGCAGTATTTT.

The V call is TRBV28, the J call TRBJ1-5, with D possibly matching TRBD1 (6 bases). Between the trimmed V and J ends, which lost 10 bases and 4 bases, there was a span of 11 bases. Germline V gene lookup returns CDR1 MDHEN and CDR2 SYDVKM. This CDR3 has 12 amino acids. CDR3 bases: TGTGCCACCATTCAGGGGAATCAGCCCCAGCATTTT. It translates to CATIQGNQPQHF.

This clone appeared a few times. This chain uses TRBV7-3 with TRBJ2-3, with 11 positions matching TRBD2. The CDR3 sequence is 14 residues long. The trim removed 4 bases at V and 7 bases at J, leaving 4 bases unmatched. Germline assignment: CDR1 SGHTA and CDR2 FQGTGA. CDR3 sequence reads: CASSWTSGSNTQYF. The CDR3 DNA follows: TGTGCCAGCAGCTGGACTAGCGGGTCCAATACGCAGTATTTT. The whole variable domain, filled in from reference TRBV7-3 and TRBJ2-3, reads GAGVSQTPSNKVTEKGKYVELRCDPISGHTALYWYRQSLGQGPEFLIYFQGTGAADDSGLPNDRFFAVRPEGSVSTLKIQRTERGDSAVYLCASSWTSGSNTQYFGPGTRLTVL.

The gene calls are TRBV5-4 and TRBJ1-1; TRBD1 might be the D (5 bases). The CDR3 is 13 residues long. Germline V gene data show CDR1 as SGHNT and CDR2 as YYREEE (reference sequence). V shed 2 bases and J shed 8 bases, with 13 bases lying between them. The CDR3 DNA reads TGTGCCAGCAGCTTCGATCTGGGGCGCGAAGCTTTCTTT. It encodes CASSFDLGREAFF.

This clone was seen only a few times. The V gene is TRBV19, the J gene TRBJ2-3; D unclear. The germline V gene encodes CDR1 LNHDA and CDR2 SQIVND (reference sequence). This CDR3 has 13 amino acids. Trimming took 3 bases from V and 2 from J, leaving 6 bases between them. The CDR3 sequence: CASSMAFTDTQYF. CDR3 nucleotides: TGTGCCAGTAGTATGGCTTTCACAGATACGCAGTATTTT.

This clone was seen a few times. J is TRBJ1-5 and V is TRBV28; no firm D call. Trimming cost V 8 bases and J 4 bases, with 9 bases left between them. There are 12 residues in the CDR3. Looked up from germline, CDR1 is MDHEN and CDR2 is SYDVKM. CDR3 sequence (DNA): TGTGCCAGCTGGGCGCAGAATCAGCCCCAGCATTTT. Amino acids: CASWAQNQPQHF.

The sample holds a few counts of this clone. This chain uses TRBV11-1 with TRBJ2-3, with 8 nucleotides matching TRBD2. CDR1 and CDR2 from the germline V gene are SGHAT and FQDESV (reference sequence). The CDR3 contains 14 residues. V gave up 5 bases and J gave up 6 bases; unmatched junction bases: 7. The CDR3 is CASSTSGSWDTQYF. The CDR3, as DNA: TGTGCCAGCAGCACGAGCGGGAGTTGGGATACGCAGTATTTT.